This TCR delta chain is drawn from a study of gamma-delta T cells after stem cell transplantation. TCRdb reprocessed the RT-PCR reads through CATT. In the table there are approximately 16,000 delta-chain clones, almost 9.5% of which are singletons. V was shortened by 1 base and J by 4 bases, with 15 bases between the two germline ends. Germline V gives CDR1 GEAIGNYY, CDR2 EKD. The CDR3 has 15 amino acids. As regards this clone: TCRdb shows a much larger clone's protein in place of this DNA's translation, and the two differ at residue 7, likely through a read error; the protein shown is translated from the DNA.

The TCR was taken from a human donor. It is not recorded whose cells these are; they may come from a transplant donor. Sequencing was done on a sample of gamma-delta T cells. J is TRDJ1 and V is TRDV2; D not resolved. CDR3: CACDTLEDYGDKLIF. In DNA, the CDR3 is TGTGCCTGTGACACGCTGGAGGATTACGGCGATAAACTCATCTTT.